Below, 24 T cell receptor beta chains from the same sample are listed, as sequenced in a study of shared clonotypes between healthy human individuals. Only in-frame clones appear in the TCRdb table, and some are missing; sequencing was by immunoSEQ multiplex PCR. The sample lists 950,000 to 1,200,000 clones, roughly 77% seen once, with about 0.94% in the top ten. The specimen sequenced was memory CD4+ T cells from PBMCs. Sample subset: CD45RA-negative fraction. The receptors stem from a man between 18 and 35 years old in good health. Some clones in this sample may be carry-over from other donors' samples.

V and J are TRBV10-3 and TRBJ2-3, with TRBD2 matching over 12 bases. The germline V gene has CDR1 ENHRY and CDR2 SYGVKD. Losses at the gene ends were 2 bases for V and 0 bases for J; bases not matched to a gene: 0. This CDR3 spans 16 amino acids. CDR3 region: CAISEGTSGSTDTQYF. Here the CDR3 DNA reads TGTGCCATCAGTGAGGGGACTAGCGGGAGCACAGATACGCAGTATTTT.

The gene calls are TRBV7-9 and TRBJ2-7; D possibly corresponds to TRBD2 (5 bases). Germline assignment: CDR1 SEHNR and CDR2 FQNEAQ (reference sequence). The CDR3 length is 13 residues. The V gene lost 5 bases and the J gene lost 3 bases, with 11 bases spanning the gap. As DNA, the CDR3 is TGTGCCAGCAGCCGGAGCGGAAGCTACGAGCAGTACTTC. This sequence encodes CASSRSGSYEQYF.

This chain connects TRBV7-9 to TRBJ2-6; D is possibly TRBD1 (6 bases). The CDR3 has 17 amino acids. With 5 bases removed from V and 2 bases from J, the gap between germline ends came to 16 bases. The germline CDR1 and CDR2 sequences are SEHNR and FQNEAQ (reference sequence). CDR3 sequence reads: CASSPQTGLTGANVLTF. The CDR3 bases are TGTGCCAGCAGCCCCCAGACAGGTCTTACTGGGGCCAACGTCCTGACTTTC.

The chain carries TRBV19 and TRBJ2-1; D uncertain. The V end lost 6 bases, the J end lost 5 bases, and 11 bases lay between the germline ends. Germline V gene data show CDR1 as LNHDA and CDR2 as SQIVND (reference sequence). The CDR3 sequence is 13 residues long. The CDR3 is CASRNLGDNEQFF. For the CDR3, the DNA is TGTGCCAGTAGAAACCTTGGGGACAATGAGCAGTTCTTC.

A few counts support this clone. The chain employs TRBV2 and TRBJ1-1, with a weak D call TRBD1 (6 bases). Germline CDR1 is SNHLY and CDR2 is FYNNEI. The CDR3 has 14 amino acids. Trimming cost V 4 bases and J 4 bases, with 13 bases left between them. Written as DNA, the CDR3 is TGTGCCAGCAGTGGCAGGGGAGGAGGCACTGAAGCTTTCTTT. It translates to CASSGRGGGTEAFF.

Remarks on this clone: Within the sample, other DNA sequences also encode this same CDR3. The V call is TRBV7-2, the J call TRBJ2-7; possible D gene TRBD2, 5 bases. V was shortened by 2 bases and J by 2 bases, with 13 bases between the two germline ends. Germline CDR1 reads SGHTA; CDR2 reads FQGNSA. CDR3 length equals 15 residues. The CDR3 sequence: CASSLWAGGTYEQYF. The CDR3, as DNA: TGTGCCAGCAGCTTATGGGCGGGCGGAACCTACGAGCAGTACTTC.

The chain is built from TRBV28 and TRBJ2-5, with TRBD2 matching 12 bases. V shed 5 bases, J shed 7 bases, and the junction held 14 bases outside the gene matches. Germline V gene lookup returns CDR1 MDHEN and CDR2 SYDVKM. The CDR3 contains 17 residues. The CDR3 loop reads CASSPPSGRAGGVTQYF. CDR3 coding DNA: TGTGCCAGCAGTCCCCCTAGCGGGAGGGCCGGGGGAGTGACCCAGTACTTC.

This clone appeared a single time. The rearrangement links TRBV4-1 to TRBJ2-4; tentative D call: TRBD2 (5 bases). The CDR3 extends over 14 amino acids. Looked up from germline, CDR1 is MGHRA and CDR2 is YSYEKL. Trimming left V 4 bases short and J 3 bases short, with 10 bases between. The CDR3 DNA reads TGCGCCAGCAGCCCTTTGGGAGACAAAAACATTCAGTACTTC. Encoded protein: CASSPLGDKNIQYF.

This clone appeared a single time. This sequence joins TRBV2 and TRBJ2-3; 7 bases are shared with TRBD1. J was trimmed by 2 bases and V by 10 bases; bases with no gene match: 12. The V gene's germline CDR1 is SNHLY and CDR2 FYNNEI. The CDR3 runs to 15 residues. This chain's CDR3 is CATPRTGLLTDTQYF. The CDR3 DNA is TGTGCCACCCCAAGGACAGGCCTACTCACAGATACGCAGTATTTT.

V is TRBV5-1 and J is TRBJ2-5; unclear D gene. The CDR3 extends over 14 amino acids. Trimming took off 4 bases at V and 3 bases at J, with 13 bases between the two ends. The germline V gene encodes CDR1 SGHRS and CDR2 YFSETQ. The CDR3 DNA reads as TGCGCCAGCAGCGTAGGGCAGAATAAAGAGACCCAGTACTTC. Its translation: CASSVGQNKETQYF.

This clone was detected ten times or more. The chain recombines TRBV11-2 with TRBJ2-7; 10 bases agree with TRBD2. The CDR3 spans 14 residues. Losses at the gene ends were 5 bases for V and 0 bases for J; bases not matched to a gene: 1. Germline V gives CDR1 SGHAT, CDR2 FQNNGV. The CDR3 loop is CASSRTSGSYEQYF. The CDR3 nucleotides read TGTGCCAGCAGCCGGACTAGCGGCTCCTACGAGCAGTACTTC.

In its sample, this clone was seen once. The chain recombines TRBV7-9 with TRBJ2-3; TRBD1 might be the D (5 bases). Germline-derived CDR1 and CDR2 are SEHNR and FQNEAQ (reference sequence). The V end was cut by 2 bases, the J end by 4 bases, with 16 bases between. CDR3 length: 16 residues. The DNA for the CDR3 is TGTGCCAGCAGCTTAAGGCTCCAAGGGGTCGCAGATACGCAGTATTTT. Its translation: CASSLRLQGVADTQYF.

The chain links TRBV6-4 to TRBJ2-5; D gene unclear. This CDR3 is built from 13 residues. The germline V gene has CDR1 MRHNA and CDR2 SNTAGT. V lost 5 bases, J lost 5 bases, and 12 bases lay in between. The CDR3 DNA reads TGTGCCAGCAGTCCCCAGGTTGGGGAGACCCAGTACTTC. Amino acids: CASSPQVGETQYF.

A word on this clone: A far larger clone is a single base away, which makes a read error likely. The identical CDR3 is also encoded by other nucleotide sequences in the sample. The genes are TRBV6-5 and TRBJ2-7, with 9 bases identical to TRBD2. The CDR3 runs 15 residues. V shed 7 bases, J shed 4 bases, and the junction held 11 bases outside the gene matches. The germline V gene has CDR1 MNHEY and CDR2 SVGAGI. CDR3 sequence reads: CASNPAGGLTYEQYF. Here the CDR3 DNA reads TGTGCCAGCAATCCAGCGGGGGGACTGACATACGAGCAGTACTTC.

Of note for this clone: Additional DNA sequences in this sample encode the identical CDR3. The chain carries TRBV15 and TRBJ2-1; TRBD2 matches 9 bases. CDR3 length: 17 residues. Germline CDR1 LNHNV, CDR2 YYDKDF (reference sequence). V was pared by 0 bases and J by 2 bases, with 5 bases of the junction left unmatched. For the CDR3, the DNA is TGTGCCACCAGCAGAGATCCCCTAGCGGGAACCTACAATGAGCAGTTCTTC. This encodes CATSRDPLAGTYNEQFF.

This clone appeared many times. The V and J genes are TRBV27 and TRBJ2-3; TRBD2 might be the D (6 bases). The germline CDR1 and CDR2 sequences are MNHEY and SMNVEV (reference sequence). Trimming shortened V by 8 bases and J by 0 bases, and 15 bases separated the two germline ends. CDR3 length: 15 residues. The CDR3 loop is CASGPTGTSTDTQYF. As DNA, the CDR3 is TGTGCCAGCGGACCAACCGGGACTAGCACAGATACGCAGTATTTT.

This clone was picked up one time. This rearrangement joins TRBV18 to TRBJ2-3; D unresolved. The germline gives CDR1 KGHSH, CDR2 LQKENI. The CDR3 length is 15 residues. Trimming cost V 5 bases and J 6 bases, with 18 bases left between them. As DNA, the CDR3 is TGTGCCAGCTCAGAGTATCACAGTTTACAGGATACGCAGTATTTT. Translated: CASSEYHSLQDTQYF. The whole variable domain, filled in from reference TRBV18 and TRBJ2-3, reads NAGVMQNPRHLVRRRGQEARLRCSPMKGHSHVYWYRQLPEEGLKFMVYLQKENIIDESGMPKERFSAEFPKEGPSILRIQQVVRGDSAAYFCASSEYHSLQDTQYFGPGTRLTVL.

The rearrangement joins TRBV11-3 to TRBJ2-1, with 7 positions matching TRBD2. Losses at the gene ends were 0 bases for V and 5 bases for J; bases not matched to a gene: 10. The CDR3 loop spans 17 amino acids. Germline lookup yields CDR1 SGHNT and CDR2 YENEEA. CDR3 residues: CASSLEFSGRTDNEQFF. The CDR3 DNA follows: TGTGCCAGCAGCTTAGAATTTTCCGGGAGGACTGACAATGAGCAGTTCTTC. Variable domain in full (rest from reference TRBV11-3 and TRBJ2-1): EAGVVQSPRYKIIEKKQPVAFWCNPISGHNTLYWYLQNLGQGPELLIRYENEEAVDDSQLPKDRFSAERLKGVDSTLKIQPAELGDSAVYLCASSLEFSGRTDNEQFFGPGTRLTVL.

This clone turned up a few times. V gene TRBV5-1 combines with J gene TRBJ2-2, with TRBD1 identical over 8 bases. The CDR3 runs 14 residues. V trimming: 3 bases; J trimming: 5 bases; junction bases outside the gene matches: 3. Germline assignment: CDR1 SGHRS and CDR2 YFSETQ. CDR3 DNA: TGCGCCAGCAGCTGGACAGGGACAACCGGGGAGCTGTTTTTT. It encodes CASSWTGTTGELFF.

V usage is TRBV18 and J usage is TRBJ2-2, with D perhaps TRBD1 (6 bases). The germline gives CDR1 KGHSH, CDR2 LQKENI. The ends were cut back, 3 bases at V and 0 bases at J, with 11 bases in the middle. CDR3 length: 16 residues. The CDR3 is CASSPVRTANTGELFF. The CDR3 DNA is TGTGCCAGCTCACCCGTTCGGACAGCGAACACCGGGGAGCTGTTTTTT.

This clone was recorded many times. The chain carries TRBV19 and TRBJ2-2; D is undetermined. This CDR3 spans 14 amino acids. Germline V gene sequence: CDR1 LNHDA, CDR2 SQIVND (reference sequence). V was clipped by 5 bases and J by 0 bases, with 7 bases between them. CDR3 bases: TGTGCCAGTAGTGAACGACCGAACACCGGGGAGCTGTTTTTT. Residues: CASSERPNTGELFF.

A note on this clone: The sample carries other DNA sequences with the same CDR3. CDR3 protein: CASSLAGELFF. In nucleotides, the CDR3 is TGTGCCAGCAGCTTAGCCGGGGAGCTGTTTTTT. The genes are TRBV7-3 and TRBJ2-2; D gene uncertain. The CDR3 totals 11 residues. CDR1 is SGHTA and CDR2 is FQGTGA in the germline V gene. V dropped 2 bases and J dropped 6 bases, with 1 base sitting between them.

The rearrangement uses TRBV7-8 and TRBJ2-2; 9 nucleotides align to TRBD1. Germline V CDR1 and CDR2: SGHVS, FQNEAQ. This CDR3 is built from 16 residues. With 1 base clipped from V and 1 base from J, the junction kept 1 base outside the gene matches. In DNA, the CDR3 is TGTGCCAGCAGCTTAGGGGGACAGGGGAACACCGGGGAGCTGTTTTTT. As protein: CASSLGGQGNTGELFF.

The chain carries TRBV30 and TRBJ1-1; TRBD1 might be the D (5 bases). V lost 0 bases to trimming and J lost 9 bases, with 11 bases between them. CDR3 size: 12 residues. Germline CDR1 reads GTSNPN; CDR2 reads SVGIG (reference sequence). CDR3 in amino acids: CAWSVRAGKAFF. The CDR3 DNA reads TGTGCCTGGAGTGTACGGGCAGGGAAAGCTTTCTTT. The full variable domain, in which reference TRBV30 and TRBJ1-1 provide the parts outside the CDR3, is SQTIHQWPATLVQPVGSPLSLECTVEGTSNPNLYWYRQAAGRGLQLLFYSVGIGQISSEVPQNLSASRPQDRQFILSSKKLLLSDSGFYLCAWSVRAGKAFFGQGTRLTVV.